The next 17 T cell receptor beta chains were all read from a single sample in a study of blood T cell repertoires in COVID-19. Measured with immunoSEQ multiplex PCR; TCRdb has only the in-frame clones, and not every one. The table has about 97,000 clones, around nine tenths seen once. Material: peripheral blood. All receptors derive from a human donor in a cohort sampled during active COVID-19.

This clone was counted a single time. V is TRBV21-1 and J is TRBJ2-1; the D call of TRBD2 is as the table states it, not checked on the DNA. TRBV21-1 is a pseudogene locus. The CDR3 has 15 residues. CDR3 in amino acids: CASSKVLAGVGEQFF. The CDR3 DNA sequence: TGTGCCAGCAGCAAAGTTCTAGCGGGAGTTGGTGAGCAGTTCTTC.

Regarding this clone: The sample carries other DNA sequences with the same CDR3. The genes are TRBV6-5 and TRBJ1-2, with TRBD1 as a possible D gene (5 bases). Germline loops: CDR1 MNHEY, CDR2 SVGAGI. This CDR3 is 15 amino acids long. V dropped 2 bases and J dropped 0 bases, with 10 bases sitting between them. The CDR3 DNA reads TGTGCCAGCAGTTACGGGGGGAGGGCTAACTATGGCTACACCTTC. It codes for CASSYGGRANYGYTF.

This clone was counted a single time. The chain recombines TRBV28 with TRBJ2-5; 14 bases are shared with TRBD2. The CDR3 is 19 residues long. The germline V gene has CDR1 MDHEN and CDR2 SYDVKM. The V segment lost 2 bases and the J segment 2 bases; nucleotides outside the gene matches: 10. The CDR3 is CASSLEGLAGVAPQETQYF. CDR3 nucleotide sequence: TGTGCCAGCAGTTTAGAGGGACTAGCGGGAGTGGCGCCTCAAGAGACCCAGTACTTC.

The rearrangement links TRBV7-2 to TRBJ2-1, with 9 bases aligning to TRBD1. Germline loops: CDR1 SGHTA, CDR2 FQGNSA. The CDR3 length is 16 residues. V was pared by 5 bases and J by 0 bases, with 5 bases of the junction left unmatched. CDR3 in amino acids: CASSAPGQGSYNEQFF. As DNA, the CDR3 is TGTGCCAGCAGCGCCCCGGGACAGGGCTCCTACAATGAGCAGTTCTTC.

The chain joins TRBV5-4 to TRBJ2-5; 7 bases are a match to TRBD2. This CDR3 has 15 residues. V lost 0 bases to trimming and J lost 4 bases; unmatched junction nucleotides: 6. Germline V gene data show CDR1 as SGHNT and CDR2 as YYREEE (reference sequence). The CDR3 region has the DNA TGTGCCAGCAGCTTGGCCGGGGTAGCGGGAGAGACCCAGTACTTC. Encoded protein: CASSLAGVAGETQYF.

The chain has TRBV4-1 and TRBJ2-7, with a weak D call TRBD2 (7 bases). CDR3 length: 14 residues. Trimming removed 1 base from V and 5 bases from J, with 12 bases in between. Germline V gives CDR1 MGHRA, CDR2 YSYEKL. The CDR3, as DNA: TGCGCCAGCAGCCAAGTCGGGGGGCGGGACGAGCAGTACTTC. This translates into CASSQVGGRDEQYF.

V is TRBV6-5 and J is TRBJ1-5; the match to TRBD1 covers 7 bases. CDR1 and CDR2 from the germline V gene are MNHEY and SVGAGI. This CDR3 spans 15 amino acids. With 5 bases clipped from V and 6 bases from J, the junction kept 10 bases outside the gene matches. The CDR3 bases are TGTGCCAGCAGTAACGACAGGGTGGGTAGTCAGCCCCAGCATTTT. Translated: CASSNDRVGSQPQHF.

This rearrangement joins TRBV6-1 to TRBJ2-7, with D maybe TRBD2 (6 bases). This CDR3 region has 15 residues. V gave up 1 base and J gave up 3 bases, with 13 bases separating them. CDR1 is MNHNS, CDR2 SASEGT, per germline. The CDR3 is CASSEVAEAHYEQYF. The DNA for the CDR3 is TGTGCCAGCAGTGAAGTAGCGGAAGCACACTACGAGCAGTACTTC.

CDR3 DNA sequence: TGTGCCAGTAGTATTTCAGGGGATCAGCCCCAGCATTTT. It is translated as CASSISGDQPQHF. The chain employs TRBV19 and TRBJ1-5; maybe TRBD1 (6 bases). Trimming removed 3 bases from V and 5 bases from J, with 8 bases in between. Germline V gene lookup returns CDR1 LNHDA and CDR2 SQIVND (reference sequence). The CDR3 length is 13 residues. The entire variable domain, with the rest obtained from reference TRBV19 and TRBJ1-5, is as follows: DGGITQSPKYLFRKEGQNVTLSCEQNLNHDAMYWYRQDPGQGLRLIYYSQIVNDFQKGDIAEGYSVSREKKESFPLTVTSAQKNPTAFYLCASSISGDQPQHFGDGTRLSIL.

The chain has TRBV25-1 and TRBJ1-4; no clear D. V lost 4 bases and J 7 bases, leaving 7 bases between the germline ends. This CDR3 contains 12 residues. The germline CDR1 and CDR2 sequences are MGHDK and SYGVNS. As DNA, the CDR3 is TGTGCCAGCAGTGTAGGAGCTGAAAAACTGTTTTTT. Translated: CASSVGAEKLFF.

The V and J genes are TRBV28 and TRBJ2-5; possible D gene TRBD1, 6 bases. This CDR3 region has 16 residues. Per germline, CDR1 MDHEN and CDR2 SYDVKM. Trimming pared 5 bases from V and 3 bases from J, leaving 19 bases between. The CDR3 here is CASSPAGARIKETQYF. The DNA for the CDR3 is TGTGCCAGCAGTCCCGCAGGGGCGCGGATAAAAGAGACCCAGTACTTC.

The J gene is TRBJ2-5, the V gene TRBV5-5; 7 bases line up with TRBD1. V lost 4 bases and J lost 5; bases outside the gene matches: 8. CDR1 SGHKS and CDR2 YYEKEE come from the germline V gene (reference sequence). The CDR3 has 14 amino acids. CDR3 DNA sequence: TGTGCCAGCAGCCCCGACAGGGCCTATGAGACCCAGTACTTC. It specifies CASSPDRAYETQYF.

V is TRBV15 and J is TRBJ2-3, with 8 nucleotides matching TRBD2. This CDR3 region has 15 residues. The germline gives CDR1 LNHNV, CDR2 YYDKDF (reference sequence). The ends lost 6 bases at V and 4 bases at J; junction bases unmatched: 9. This CDR3 is CATRVAAGGPDTQYF. The CDR3, as DNA: TGTGCCACCAGAGTCGCGGCGGGAGGCCCAGATACGCAGTATTTT.

This clone was counted once. V and J are TRBV5-1 and TRBJ2-3; 9 nucleotides line up with TRBD2. CDR1 SGHRS and CDR2 YFSETQ come from the germline V gene. This CDR3 comprises 16 residues. V shed 0 bases and J 2 bases; nucleotides not matched to a gene: 4. The CDR3 sequence is CASSLALAGNTDTQYF. Here the CDR3 DNA reads TGCGCCAGCAGCTTGGCCCTAGCGGGAAACACAGATACGCAGTATTTT.

The gene calls are TRBV6-5 and TRBJ1-2; maybe TRBD1 (6 bases). V dropped 7 bases and J dropped 7 bases, with 16 bases sitting between them. CDR3 length: 13 amino acids. CDR1 is MNHEY, CDR2 SVGAGI, per germline. The CDR3 loop is CASIGTTGGGYTF. The CDR3 coding sequence is TGTGCCAGCATCGGGACAACGGGAGGTGGCTACACCTTC.

This chain uses TRBV27 with TRBJ2-7; unclear D gene. Trimming left V 1 base short and J 7 bases short, with 11 bases between. The CDR3 spans 13 residues. In germline, CDR1 is MNHEY, CDR2 SMNVEV (reference sequence). The CDR3 loop reads CASSLLGAFEQYF. The CDR3 DNA reads TGTGCCAGCAGTTTATTGGGCGCCTTTGAGCAGTACTTC.

V gene TRBV10-3 combines with J gene TRBJ1-1; no definite D call. Germline lookup yields CDR1 ENHRY and CDR2 SYGVKD. V gave up 11 bases and J gave up 1 base, with 14 bases separating them. This CDR3 comprises 13 residues. CDR3 DNA: TGTGCCGGTGCGAGCGGATCGAACACTGAAGCTTTCTTT. Translating it yields CAGASGSNTEAFF.